One sample yielded the 10 T cell receptor beta chains listed below, sequenced in a study of cytomegalovirus exposure and HLA in healthy donors. The PCR had 60 Vbeta and 13 Jbeta primers. The protocol was immunoSEQ multiplex PCR, while the TCRdb copy is restricted to in-frame clones and leaves out a portion. Altogether 90,000 to 100,000 clones are present, 70% to 90% being singletons, with the ten largest covering 2% to 2.5%. The sample consisted of PBMCs. The receptors derive from a man between 18 and 35 years old in good health and CMV-seronegative.

This clone was counted once. The rearrangement joins TRBV10-1 to TRBJ1-1; perhaps TRBD1 as D (5 bases). The CDR3 totals 13 residues. Looked up from germline, CDR1 is WNHNN and CDR2 is SYGVQD (reference sequence). Trimming pared 4 bases from V and 5 bases from J, leaving 11 bases between. The CDR3 DNA reads as TGCGCCAGCAGTGCCCAGGGTTGGACTGAAGCTTTCTTT. It yields the protein CASSAQGWTEAFF.

The chain recombines TRBV5-1 with TRBJ2-7; 7 nucleotides agree with TRBD1. Germline CDR1 reads SGHRS; CDR2 reads YFSETQ. The junction had 2 bases not matched to a gene; V was cut back by 5 bases and J by 0 bases. This CDR3 has 13 residues. CDR3 region: CASRQGSSYEQYF. CDR3 coding DNA: TGCGCCAGCAGACAGGGGAGCTCCTACGAGCAGTACTTC.

The V gene is TRBV5-6, the J gene TRBJ2-5; D may be TRBD1 (6 bases). This CDR3 has 16 residues. Trimming shortened V by 0 bases and J by 2 bases, and 14 bases separated the two germline ends. The germline V gene has CDR1 SGHDT and CDR2 YYEEEE. The CDR3 loop reads CASSLGPQGSQETQYF. In DNA, the CDR3 is TGTGCCAGCAGCTTGGGTCCGCAGGGGTCTCAAGAGACCCAGTACTTC.

The chain's CDR3 is CASGKSGYDTGELFF. CDR3 coding DNA: TGTGCCAGCGGGAAGTCGGGGTATGACACCGGGGAGCTGTTTTTT. The chain links TRBV9 to TRBJ2-2, with D perhaps matching TRBD2 (5 bases). V lost 7 bases and J 3 bases, leaving 16 bases between the germline ends. This CDR3 comprises 15 residues. Germline assignment: CDR1 SGDLS and CDR2 YYNGEE.

The rearrangement uses TRBV12-2 and TRBJ1-4; the table assigns TRBD1, which was not confirmed against the DNA. TRBV12-2 is marked as a pseudogene. CDR3 size: 19 residues. The CDR3 nucleotides read TGTGCAAGTCGCTTTCGACGGGGTGACAGGGTAGGGTCTAATGAAAAACTGTTTTTT. As protein: CASRFRRGDRVGSNEKLFF.

The gene calls are TRBV7-7 and TRBJ2-1, with a possible D match to TRBD1 (7 bases). From germline, CDR1 is SSHAT and CDR2 FNYEAQ (reference sequence). The CDR3 is 15 residues long. V dropped 1 base and J dropped 5 bases, with 12 bases sitting between them. The CDR3 bases are TGTGCCAGCAGCTTAGACCAGGGGGAGGACAATGAGCAGTTCTTC. Translating it yields CASSLDQGEDNEQFF.

Here the CDR3 DNA reads TGTGCCAGTAGTATACTCGGACTGGGGGAAAAACTGTTTTTT. Translated: CASSILGLGEKLFF. The chain combines TRBV19 with TRBJ1-4; D is ambiguous. The germline V gene encodes CDR1 LNHDA and CDR2 SQIVND (reference sequence). V lost 2 bases and J lost 8, with 12 bases in between. This CDR3 is 14 amino acids long.

This chain joins TRBV19 and TRBJ2-1, with TRBD1 matching over 9 bases. Per the germline V gene, CDR1 is LNHDA and CDR2 is SQIVND (reference sequence). V dropped 6 bases and J dropped 2; count of bases not matched to a gene: 8. This CDR3 comprises 16 residues. CDR3 sequence: CASSNRGQGAYNEQFF. The CDR3 DNA follows: TGTGCCAGTAGCAATCGGGGACAGGGTGCCTACAATGAGCAGTTCTTC.

DNA for the CDR3: TGCGCCAGCAGTGCGGGGGGTAGTGGTGGCTACACCTTC. Translating it yields CASSAGGSGGYTF. V gene TRBV10-2 combines with J gene TRBJ1-2; D perhaps matches TRBD1 (5 bases). Germline lookup yields CDR1 WSHSY and CDR2 SAAADI. The CDR3 covers 13 residues. With 4 bases removed from V and 7 bases from J, the gap between germline ends came to 13 bases.

The chain uses TRBV5-6 and TRBJ1-3; TRBD1 matches 7 bases. This CDR3 region has 15 residues. Germline loops: CDR1 SGHDT, CDR2 YYEEEE. V lost 4 bases, J lost 0 bases, and 4 bases stayed unmatched. CDR3 nucleotides: TGTGCCAGCAGCGGGACAGCAGACTCTGGAAACACCATATATTTT. It encodes CASSGTADSGNTIYF.